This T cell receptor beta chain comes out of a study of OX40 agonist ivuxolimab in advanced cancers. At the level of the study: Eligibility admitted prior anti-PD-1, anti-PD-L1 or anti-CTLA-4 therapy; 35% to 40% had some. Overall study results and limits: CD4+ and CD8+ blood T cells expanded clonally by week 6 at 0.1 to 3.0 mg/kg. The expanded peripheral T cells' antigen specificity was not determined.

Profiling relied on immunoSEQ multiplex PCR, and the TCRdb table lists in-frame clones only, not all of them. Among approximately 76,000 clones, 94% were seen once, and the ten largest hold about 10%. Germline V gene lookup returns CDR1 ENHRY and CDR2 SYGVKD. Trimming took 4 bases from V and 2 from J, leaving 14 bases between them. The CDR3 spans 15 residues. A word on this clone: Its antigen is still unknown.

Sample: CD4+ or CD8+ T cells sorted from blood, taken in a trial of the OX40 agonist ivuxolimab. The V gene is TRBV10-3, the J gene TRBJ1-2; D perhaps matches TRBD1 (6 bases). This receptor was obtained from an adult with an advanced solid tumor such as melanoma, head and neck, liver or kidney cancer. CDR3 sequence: CAISGPGGGNYGYTF. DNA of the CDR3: TGTGCCATCAGTGGCCCCGGGGGGGGCAACTATGGCTACACCTTC.